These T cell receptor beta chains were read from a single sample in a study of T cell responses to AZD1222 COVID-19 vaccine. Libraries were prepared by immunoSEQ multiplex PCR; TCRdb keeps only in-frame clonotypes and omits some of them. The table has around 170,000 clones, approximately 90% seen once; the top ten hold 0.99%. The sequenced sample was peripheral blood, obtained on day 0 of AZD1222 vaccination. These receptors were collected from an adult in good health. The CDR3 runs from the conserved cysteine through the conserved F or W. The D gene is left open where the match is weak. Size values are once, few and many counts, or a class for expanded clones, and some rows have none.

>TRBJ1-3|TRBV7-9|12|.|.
TGTGCCAGCAGCCCCTCCGGAAACACCATATATTTT
CASSPSGNTIYF
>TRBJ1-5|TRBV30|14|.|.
TGTGCCTGGAATATAGGAGGCCGGGCTCAGCCCCAGCATTTT
CAWNIGGRAQPQHF
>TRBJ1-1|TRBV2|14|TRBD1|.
TGTGCCAGCAGTTACAGGGGCCTCGACACTGAAGCTTTCTTT
CASSYRGLDTEAFF
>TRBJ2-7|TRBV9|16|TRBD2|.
TGTGCCAGCAGCGTAGGGGGGACTAGCGGGAACTACGAGCAGTACTTC
CASSVGGTSGNYEQYF
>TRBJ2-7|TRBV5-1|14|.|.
TGCGCCAGCAGCTTCACCGGAAACAGCTACGAGCAGTACTTC
CASSFTGNSYEQYF
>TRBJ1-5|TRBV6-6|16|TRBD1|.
TGTGCCAGCGCCCCCGCCCTTACAGGGGGCCTTCAGCCCCAGCATTTT
CASAPALTGGLQPQHF
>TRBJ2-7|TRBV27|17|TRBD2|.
TGTGCCAGCAGTTTATCTGGACTAGCGACGAGCTCCTACGAGCAGTACTTC
CASSLSGLATSSYEQYF
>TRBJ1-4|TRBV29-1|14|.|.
TGCAGCGTTGAGGTCTGGGGAAGGAGTGAAAAACTGTTTTTT
CSVEVWGRSEKLFF
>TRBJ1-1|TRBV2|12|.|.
TGTGCCAGCAGTGAGACAAACACTGAAGCTTTCTTT
CASSETNTEAFF
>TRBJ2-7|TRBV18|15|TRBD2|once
TGTGCCAGCTCACCCGGACTAGCGGGAGCCCACGAGCAGTACTTC
CASSPGLAGAHEQYF
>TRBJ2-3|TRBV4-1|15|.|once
TGCGCCAGCAGCCCAATTAGCCGGGCCACGGATACGCAGTATTTT
CASSPISRATDTQYF
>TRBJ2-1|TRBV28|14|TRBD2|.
TGTGCCAGCAGTTTGGGACTAGCGAGCAATGAGCAGTTCTTC
CASSLGLASNEQFF
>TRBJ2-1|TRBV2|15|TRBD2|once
TGTGCCAGCAGCCTGCTAGCGGGGGCGGGCAATGAGCAGTTCTTC
CASSLLAGAGNEQFF
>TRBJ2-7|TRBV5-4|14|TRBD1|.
TGTGCCAGCAGCTTAGGGACAGGGCCCTACGAGCAGTACTTC
CASSLGTGPYEQYF
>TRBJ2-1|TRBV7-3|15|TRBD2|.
TGTGCCAGCAGCTCGGGACTACTTTTGATGAATGAGCAGTTCTTC
CASSSGLLLMNEQFF
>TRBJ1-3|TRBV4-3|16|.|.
TGCGCCAGCAGCCAAGATGTAACCCGCTCTGGAAACACCATATATTTT
CASSQDVTRSGNTIYF
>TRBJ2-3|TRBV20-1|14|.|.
TGCAGTGCTAGTTGGTCAGGGTCGGCAGATACGCAGTATTTT
CSASWSGSADTQYF
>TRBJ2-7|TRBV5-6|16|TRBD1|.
TGTGCCAGCAGCTTGAGGGACAGGGCCCCTTGGTATGAGCAGTACTTC
CASSLRDRAPWYEQYF
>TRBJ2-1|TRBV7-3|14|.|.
TGTGCCAGCAGCCCACCTGGGGCTGGCAATGAGCAGTTCTTC
CASSPPGAGNEQFF
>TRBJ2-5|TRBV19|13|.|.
TGTGCCAGTAGTACCGGGGGTGGGGAGACCCAGTACTTC
CASSTGGGETQYF
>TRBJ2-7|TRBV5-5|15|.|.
TGTGCCAGCAGCTTGGGGCCGGGCACAATTCTCGAGCAGTACTTC
CASSLGPGTILEQYF
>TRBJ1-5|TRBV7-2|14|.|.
TGTGCCAGCAGCTTACATGGGGCTAATCAGCCCCAGCATTTT
CASSLHGANQPQHF
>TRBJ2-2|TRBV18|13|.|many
TGTGCCAGCTCACCGACAGTTACCGGGGAGCTGTTTTTT
CASSPTVTGELFF
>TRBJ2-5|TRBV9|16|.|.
TGTGCCAGCAGCCTCCGTAACGGGGGGCTGCAAGAGACCCAGTACTTC
CASSLRNGGLQETQYF
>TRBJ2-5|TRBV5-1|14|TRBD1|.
TGCGCCAGCAGCTTGTCGACAGGGTCGGAGACCCAGTACTTC
CASSLSTGSETQYF
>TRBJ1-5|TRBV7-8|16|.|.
TGTGCCAGCAGCTTAGTTCGGGGGCCTAGCAATCAGCCCCAGCATTTT
CASSLVRGPSNQPQHF
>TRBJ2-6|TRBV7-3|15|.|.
TGTGCCAGCAGCTCGGGGTTCTCTGGGGCCAACGTCCTGACTTTC
CASSSGFSGANVLTF
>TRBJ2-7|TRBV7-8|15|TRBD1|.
TGTGCCAGCAGCCCCGGGTCAGGGGGCGTTCCCGAGCAGTACTTC
CASSPGSGGVPEQYF
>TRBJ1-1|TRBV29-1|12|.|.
TGCAGCGCTATCTCAATGAACACTGAAGCTTTCTTT
CSAISMNTEAFF
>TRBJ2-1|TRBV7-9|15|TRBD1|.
TGTGCCAGCAACAAACAGGGGAGCTCCTACAATGAGCAGTTCTTC
CASNKQGSSYNEQFF
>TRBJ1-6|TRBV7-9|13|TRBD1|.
TGTGCCAGCAGCTTAACACAGGGGGCTCCCCTCCACTTT
CASSLTQGAPLHF
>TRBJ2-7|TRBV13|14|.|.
TGTGCCAGCAGCCAAAGACCGCTCTCCTACGAGCAGTACTTC
CASSQRPLSYEQYF
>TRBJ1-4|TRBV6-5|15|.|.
TGTGCCAGCAGAGGGGGGATCGGATTGAAGGAAAAACTGTTTTTT
CASRGGIGLKEKLFF
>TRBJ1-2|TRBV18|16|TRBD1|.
TGTGCCAGCTCACCCAACTATGTAGACAGGGGGCTTGGCTACACCTTC
CASSPNYVDRGLGYTF
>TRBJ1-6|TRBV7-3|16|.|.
TGTGCCAGCAGCTTAACCCAGGACAGCCACCTTTCACCCCTCCACTTT
CASSLTQDSHLSPLHF
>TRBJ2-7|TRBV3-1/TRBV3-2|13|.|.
TGTGCCAGCGGGAGGGACACCTCCTACGAGCAGTACTTC
CASGRDTSYEQYF
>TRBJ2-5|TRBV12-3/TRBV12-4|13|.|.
TGTGCCAGCAGTTTATTTGAGCAAGAGACCCAGTACTTC
CASSLFEQETQYF
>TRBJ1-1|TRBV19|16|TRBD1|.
TGTGCCAGTAGTATAACTCGACAGGGAAGGAACACTGAAGCTTTCTTT
CASSITRQGRNTEAFF
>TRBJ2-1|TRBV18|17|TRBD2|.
TGTGCCAGCTCACCAATCCGGACTAGCGGGACCGACAATGAGCAGTTCTTC
CASSPIRTSGTDNEQFF
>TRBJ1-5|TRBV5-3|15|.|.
TGTGCCAGAAGCGGGGGCCCGGGGAACAATCAGCCCCAGCATTTT
CARSGGPGNNQPQHF
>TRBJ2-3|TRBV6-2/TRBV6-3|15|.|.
TGTGCCAGCACCCCGATTAGCGTGGGCACAGATACGCAGTATTTT
CASTPISVGTDTQYF
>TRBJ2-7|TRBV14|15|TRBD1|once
TGTGCCAGCAGCCAGCTGGGACAGGGTCCCTACGAGCAGTACTTC
CASSQLGQGPYEQYF
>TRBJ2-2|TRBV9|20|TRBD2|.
TGTGCCAGCAGCGCACTCGGCGGGGGGCCTATCACCGCGAACACCGGGGAGCTGTTTTTT
CASSALGGGPITANTGELFF
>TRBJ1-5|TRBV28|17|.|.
TGTGCCAGCAGTTTATTACAGGACAGTATTAGCAATCAGCCCCAGCATTTT
CASSLLQDSISNQPQHF
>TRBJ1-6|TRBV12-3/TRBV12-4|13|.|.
TGTGCCAGCTCTGTAGGGAGTCATTCACCCCTCCACTTT
CASSVGSHSPLHF
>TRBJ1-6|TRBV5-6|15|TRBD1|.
TGTGCCAGCAGCTTGGGGGGACAGTGGAATTCACCCCTCCACTTT
CASSLGGQWNSPLHF
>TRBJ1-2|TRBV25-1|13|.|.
TGTGCCAGCAGTCTCAGGGTTGGGAAGGGCTACACCTTC
CASSLRVGKGYTF
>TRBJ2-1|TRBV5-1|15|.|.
TGCGCCAGCAGCTTGGACGGGGGCTCCTACAATGAGCAGTTCTTC
CASSLDGGSYNEQFF
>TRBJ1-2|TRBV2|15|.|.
TGTGCCAGCAGTGACAGGGTATGGACGATATATGGCTACACCTTC
CASSDRVWTIYGYTF
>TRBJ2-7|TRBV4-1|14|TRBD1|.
TGCGCCAGCAGCCTCCGACAGGGTTCCTACGAGCAGTACTTC
CASSLRQGSYEQYF
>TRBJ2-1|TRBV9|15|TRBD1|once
TGTGCCAGCAGCCCCAGGACAGGGAACTACAATGAGCAGTTCTTC
CASSPRTGNYNEQFF